This T cell receptor (beta chain) stems from a study of OX40 agonist ivuxolimab in advanced cancers. Study context: Age averaged roughly 60 years (range about 20 to 80), and about 86% were male.

As regards this clone: Antigen specificity is unknown.

Assay used: immunoSEQ multiplex PCR; TCRdb lists only in-frame clones, some missing. The repertoire holds tens of thousands of clones, with over 75% as singletons. Findings of the study overall: There were, on average, more expanded clones in CD8+ T cells than in CD4+. Researchers did not establish what antigens the expanded peripheral T cells target.

The TCR comes from an adult with an advanced solid tumor such as melanoma, head and neck, liver or kidney cancer. The specimen comprised CD4+ or CD8+ T cells sorted from blood, sampled in a trial of the OX40 agonist ivuxolimab.

CDR3 coding DNA: TGTGCCAGCAGTTTGGTGAGACAGGGGCTGTTTGCTTTCTTT. Translated: CASSLVRQGLFAFF. The rearrangement links TRBV28 to TRBJ1-1; 8 nucleotides align to TRBD1. V lost 3 bases, J lost 11 bases, and 11 bases stayed unmatched. Looked up from germline, CDR1 is MDHEN and CDR2 is SYDVKM. The CDR3 totals 14 residues.